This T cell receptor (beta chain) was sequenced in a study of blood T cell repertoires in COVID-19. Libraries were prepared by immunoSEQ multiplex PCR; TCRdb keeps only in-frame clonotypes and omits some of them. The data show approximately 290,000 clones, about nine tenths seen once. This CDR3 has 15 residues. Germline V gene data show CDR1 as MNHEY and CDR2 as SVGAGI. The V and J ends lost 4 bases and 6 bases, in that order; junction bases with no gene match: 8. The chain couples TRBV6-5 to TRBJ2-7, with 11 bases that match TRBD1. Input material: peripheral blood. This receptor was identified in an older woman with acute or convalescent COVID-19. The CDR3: CASSSSGTGGTEQYF. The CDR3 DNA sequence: TGTGCCAGCAGTTCCTCCGGGACAGGGGGAACCGAGCAGTACTTC.